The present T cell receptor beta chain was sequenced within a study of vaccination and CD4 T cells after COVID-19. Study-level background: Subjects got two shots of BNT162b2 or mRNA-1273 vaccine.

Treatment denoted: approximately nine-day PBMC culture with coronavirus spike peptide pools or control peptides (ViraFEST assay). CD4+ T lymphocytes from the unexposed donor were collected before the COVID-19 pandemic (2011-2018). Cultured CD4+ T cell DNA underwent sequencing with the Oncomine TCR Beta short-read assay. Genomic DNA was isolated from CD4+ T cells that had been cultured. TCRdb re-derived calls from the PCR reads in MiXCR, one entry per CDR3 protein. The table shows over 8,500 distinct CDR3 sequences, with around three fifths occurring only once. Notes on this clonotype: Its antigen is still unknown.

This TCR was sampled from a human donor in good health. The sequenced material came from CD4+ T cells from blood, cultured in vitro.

The CDR3 DNA is TGTGCCAGTAGTCCCTTCGGGACACTCGACAATCAGCCCCAGCATTTT. It yields the protein CASSPFGTLDNQPQHF. V usage is TRBV19 and J usage is TRBJ1-5; D may be TRBD1 (6 bases). The CDR3 runs to 16 residues. V lost 5 bases and J 3 bases, leaving 17 bases between the germline ends. Germline values: CDR1 LNHDA, CDR2 SQIVND (reference sequence).